This passage covers 5 T cell receptor beta chains from one sample sequenced in a study of T cells in Graves' hyperthyroidism and ophthalmopathy. TCR beta CDR3 regions were amplified from RNA transcripts. The HTBI primer set was used in a first-round RT-PCR of the TCR CDR3. In TCRdb, the multiplex PCR reads were re-called with MiXCR into one record per CDR3 protein. Of around 290,000 distinct CDR3 sequences detected, roughly 14% appear once; the ten largest clones hold 7% to 8.5%. Sequenced sample: blood. The source is a woman aged 25-40 years with Graves' hyperthyroidism that later progressed to Graves' ophthalmopathy.

Comment on this clonotype: This clone may be a read error of a much larger clone one base away. The CDR3: CASSPTDRVDEQFF. Written as DNA, the CDR3 is TGTGCCAGCAGCCCAACGGACAGGGTTGACGAGCAGTTCTTC. The chain joins TRBV9 to TRBJ2-1; TRBD1 matches 8 bases. The CDR3 has 14 residues. V trimming: 4 bases; J trimming: 10 bases; junction bases outside the gene matches: 10. Germline CDR1 is SGDLS and CDR2 is YYNGEE. Variable domain in full (rest from reference TRBV9 and TRBJ2-1): DSGVTQTPKHLITATGQRVTLRCSPRSGDLSVYWYQQSLDQGLQFLIQYYNGEERAKGNILERFSAQQFPDLHSELNLSSLELGDSALYFCASSPTDRVDEQFFGPGTRLTVL.

This clonotype was observed at least ten times. The gene calls are TRBV6-5 and TRBJ1-2; weak D call: TRBD1 (6 bases). The CDR3 has 16 residues. Germline CDR1 MNHEY, CDR2 SVGAGI. The V gene lost 2 bases and the J gene lost 4 bases, with 17 bases spanning the gap. The CDR3 DNA follows: TGTGCCAGCAGTTACGCTTCCGGGGCACAGGGCTATGGCTACACCTTC. Protein sequence: CASSYASGAQGYGYTF.

The rearrangement joins TRBV27 to TRBJ2-7; 7 nucleotides agree with TRBD1. V trimming: 4 bases; J trimming: 0 bases; junction bases outside the gene matches: 9. The CDR3 is 16 residues long. From germline, CDR1 is MNHEY and CDR2 SMNVEV (reference sequence). CDR3 loop: CASSSDRVFSSYEQYF. The CDR3 nucleotides are TGTGCCAGCAGTTCAGACAGGGTCTTCAGCTCCTACGAGCAGTACTTC.

This clonotype was found a few times. The gene calls are TRBV12-3 or TRBV12-4 and TRBJ2-1; possibly TRBD1 for D (5 bases). The V gene lost 4 bases and the J gene lost 3 bases, with 7 bases spanning the gap. The CDR3 totals 13 residues. DNA for the CDR3: TGTGCCAGCAGTTCAGGGTACTACAATGAGCAGTTCTTC. It translates to CASSSGYYNEQFF.

This clonotype has only one observation. An end of the junction does not agree with germline; a read error may underlie this. The chain uses TRBV7-9 and TRBJ1-1; D remains ambiguous. Germline CDR1 is SEHNR and CDR2 is FQNEAQ (reference sequence). The CDR3 runs 13 residues. The CDR3 reads CASSFQVAPGAFF. The CDR3 DNA reads TGTGCTAGCAGCTTCCAGGTGGCCCCCGGGGCTTTCTTT. The variable domain in full, with the rest retrieved from reference TRBV7-9 and TRBJ1-1, is DTGVSQNPRHKITKRGQNVTFRCDPISEHNRLYWYRQTLGQGPEFLTYFQNEAQLEKSRLLSDRFSAERPKGSFSTLEIQRTEQGDSAMYLCASSFQVAPGAFFGQGTRLTVV.